The T cell receptor (beta chain) under discussion was sequenced for a study of cytomegalovirus exposure and HLA in healthy donors. Study-level points and caveats: Across HLA loci, a later analysis found differing TCR association rates, with DRB1 most and HLA-C fewest. TCR beta V- and J-gene trimming, according to a later analysis, was linked to a missense DCLRE1C variant. Researchers had no immune exposure information except CMV serostatus available. A list of roughly 160 TCR beta chains associated with cytomegalovirus was given.

13 Jbeta primers and 60 Vbeta primers were used for the PCR. The table came from immunoSEQ multiplex PCR; TCRdb's copy has only in-frame clones and leaves some out. The sample has tens of thousands of clones; 78% are singletons. Notes on this clone: Its antigen is unidentified.

The CDR3 contains 16 residues. Germline values: CDR1 SGHNT, CDR2 YENEEA. The junction had 13 bases not matched to a gene; V was cut back by 1 base and J by 7 bases. The sequencing sample was made of PBMCs. The gene calls are TRBV11-3 and TRBJ2-7; 7 nucleotides line up with TRBD2. The source is a male donor in good health and CMV-seropositive. CDR3 sequence reads: CASSLAWRECRREQYF. The CDR3 nucleotides read TGTGCCAGCAGCTTAGCGTGGCGGGAGTGTCGGCGTGAGCAGTACTTC.